These 6 T cell receptor beta chains originate from one sample sequenced in a study of breast tumors, draining lymph nodes, adjacent tissues listed by TCRdb under 2016. The protocol used for the library was multiplex PCR. Sequencing relied on an Illumina HiSeq 2000. TCRdb reanalyzed the raw reads on its own, using fastp at Q25 for trimming and MiXCR for clone calling, and kept in-frame beta chains. CDR3 protein duplicates are merged, each entry listing the most common genes and DNA. Counted in this sample were tens of thousands of distinct CDR3 sequences; approximately 22% of them appeared once. The biggest ten clones account for 6.5% to 8% of the sample. Sequenced material: breast tumor tissue. The receptors shown here come from a female donor with breast cancer. Some clones in this sample may be carry-over from other donors' samples.

This clonotype was observed at least ten times. This rearrangement joins TRBV14 to TRBJ1-2; 7 bases are shared with TRBD1. V dropped 3 bases and J dropped 1; count of bases not matched to a gene: 17. The germline gives CDR1 SGHDN, CDR2 FVKESK. The CDR3 consists of 19 residues. The CDR3 region is CASSHRTGQRRGLNYGYTF. The CDR3 DNA sequence: TGTGCCAGCAGCCACCGGACAGGTCAGAGACGGGGACTTAACTATGGCTACACCTTC.

This clonotype was detected many times. The J gene is TRBJ2-2, the V gene TRBV6-4; no clear D gene. V was shortened by 2 bases and J by 5 bases, with 9 bases between the two germline ends. CDR3 length: 14 residues. The germline gives CDR1 MRHNA, CDR2 SNTAGT. CDR3 sequence (DNA): TGTGCCAGCAGTGACAAGGGTGCGACCGGGGAGCTGTTTTTT. This translates into CASSDKGATGELFF.

This clonotype occurred many times. CDR3 amino acids: CASSPYLTGYNEQFF. The CDR3, as DNA: TGTGCCAGCAGCCCGTACCTAACAGGATACAATGAGCAGTTCTTC. V usage is TRBV7-9 and J usage is TRBJ2-1; weak D call: TRBD1 (5 bases). Germline V gene data show CDR1 as SEHNR and CDR2 as FQNEAQ (reference sequence). Trimming took off 5 bases at V and 4 bases at J, with 15 bases between the two ends. The CDR3 is made up of 15 amino acids. Together with reference TRBV7-9 and TRBJ2-1, the CDR3 gives the full variable domain: DTGVSQNPRHKITKRGQNVTFRCDPISEHNRLYWYRQTLGQGPEFLTYFQNEAQLEKSRLLSDRFSAERPKGSFSTLEIQRTEQGDSAMYLCASSPYLTGYNEQFFGPGTRLTVL.

In its sample, this clonotype was seen many times. The chain carries TRBV5-1 and TRBJ2-5; either TRBD1 or TRBD2 may supply D (6 bases each). The CDR3 consists of 13 residues. From germline, CDR1 is SGHRS and CDR2 YFSETQ. The V and J ends lost 6 bases and 4 bases respectively, with 13 bases between them. The CDR3: CASIQEGGETQYF. CDR3 sequence (DNA): TGCGCCAGCATCCAGGAGGGGGGAGAGACCCAGTACTTC.

This clonotype was recorded a few times. In DNA form, the CDR3 reads TGTGCCAGCAGTGGACGGATTAGCACAGATACGCAGTATTTT. Encoded protein: CASSGRISTDTQYF. The chain combines TRBV6-5 with TRBJ2-3; D is ambiguous. Germline lookup yields CDR1 MNHEY and CDR2 SVGAGI. The length of the CDR3 is 14 residues. V was shortened by 5 bases and J by 0 bases, with 9 bases between the two germline ends.

In regard to this clonotype: It may be a read error: a sequence one base away is much more abundant. Here the CDR3 omits its conserved ending phenylalanine or tryptophan, so a read error is the likely source. The rearrangement uses TRBV30 and TRBJ2-3; D is unresolved. The CDR3 spans 13 residues. Trimming shortened V by 1 base and J by 6 bases, and 11 bases separated the two germline ends. CDR1 is GTSNPN, CDR2 SVGIG, per germline (reference sequence). DNA of the CDR3: TGTGCCTGGAGTGGATTTCCAGCCGATACGCAGTATTCT. It translates to CAWSGFPADTQYS.